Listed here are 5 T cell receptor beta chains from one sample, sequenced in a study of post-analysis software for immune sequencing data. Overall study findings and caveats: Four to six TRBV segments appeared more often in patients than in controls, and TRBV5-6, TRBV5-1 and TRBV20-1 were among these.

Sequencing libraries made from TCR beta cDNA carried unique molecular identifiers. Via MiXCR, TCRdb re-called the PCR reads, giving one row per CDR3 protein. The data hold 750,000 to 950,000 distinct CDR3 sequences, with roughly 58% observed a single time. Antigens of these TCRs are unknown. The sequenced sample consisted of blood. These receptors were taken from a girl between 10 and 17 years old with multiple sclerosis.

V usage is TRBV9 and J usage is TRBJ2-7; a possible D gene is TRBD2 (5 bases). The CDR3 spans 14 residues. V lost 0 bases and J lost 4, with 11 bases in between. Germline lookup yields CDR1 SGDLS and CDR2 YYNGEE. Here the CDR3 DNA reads TGTGCCAGCAGCGTAGAAGGAGGACCTTACGAGCAGTACTTC. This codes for CASSVEGGPYEQYF.

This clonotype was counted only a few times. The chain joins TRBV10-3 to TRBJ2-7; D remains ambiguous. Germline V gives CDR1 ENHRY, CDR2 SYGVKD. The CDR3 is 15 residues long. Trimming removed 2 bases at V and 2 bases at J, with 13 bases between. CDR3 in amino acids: CAISEELLNPYEQYF. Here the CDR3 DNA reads TGTGCCATCAGTGAGGAGCTCCTGAACCCCTACGAGCAGTACTTC.

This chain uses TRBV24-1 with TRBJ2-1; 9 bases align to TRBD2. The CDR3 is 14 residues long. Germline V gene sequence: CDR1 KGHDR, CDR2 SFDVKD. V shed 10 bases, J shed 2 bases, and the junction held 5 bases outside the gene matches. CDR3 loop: CATASGGPYNEQFF. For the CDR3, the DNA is TGTGCCACGGCAAGCGGGGGGCCCTACAATGAGCAGTTCTTC.

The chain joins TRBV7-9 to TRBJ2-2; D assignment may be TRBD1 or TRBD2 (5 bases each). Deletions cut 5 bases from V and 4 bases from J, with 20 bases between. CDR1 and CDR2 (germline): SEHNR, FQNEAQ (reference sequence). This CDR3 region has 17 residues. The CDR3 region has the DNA TGTGCCAGCAGCCCGGGGCCCGGAGCAGGCCTCACCGGGGAGCTGTTTTTT. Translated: CASSPGPGAGLTGELFF.

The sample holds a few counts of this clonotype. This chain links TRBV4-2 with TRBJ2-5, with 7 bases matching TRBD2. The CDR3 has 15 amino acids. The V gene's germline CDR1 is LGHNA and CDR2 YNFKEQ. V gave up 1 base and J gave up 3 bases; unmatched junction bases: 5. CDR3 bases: TGTGCCAGCAGCCAAGGCAGTCTAGCGGAAGAGACCCAGTACTTC. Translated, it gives CASSQGSLAEETQYF.